Shown below are 27 T cell receptor beta chains from a single sample sequenced in a study of T-cell memory formation after mild COVID-19. TCRdb passed the 5' RACE reads through MiXCR, listing each CDR3 protein once. The sample holds around 250,000 distinct CDR3 sequences, 15% to 20% seen once. The specimen sequenced was PBMCs or a T cell subset sorted from them (not recorded which). These receptors all stem from a man aged 18 to 30 who had mild COVID-19 (a few samples of this study predate the infection). Cell type and time point are not known.

The chain recombines TRBV5-1 with TRBJ1-5, with no clear D. With 0 bases removed from V and 1 base from J, the gap between germline ends came to 8 bases. Germline values: CDR1 SGHRS, CDR2 YFSETQ. CDR3 size: 15 residues. In nucleotides, the CDR3 is TGCGCCAGCAGCTTGGATCCAGGCAGCAATCAGCCCCAGCATTTT. Translated, it gives CASSLDPGSNQPQHF.

This clonotype has more than one count but fewer than ten. V gene TRBV28 combines with J gene TRBJ2-1, with 10 bases lining up with TRBD1. This CDR3 contains 18 residues. With 7 bases clipped from V and 6 bases from J, the junction kept 18 bases outside the gene matches. Germline loops: CDR1 MDHEN, CDR2 SYDVKM. CDR3 sequence: CASNIPGQGKQGANEQFF. The CDR3 region has the DNA TGTGCCAGCAATATTCCGGGACAGGGGAAACAGGGGGCCAATGAGCAGTTCTTC.

This clonotype was seen more than once but under ten times. The chain carries TRBV28 and TRBJ2-4, with 10 bases lining up with TRBD2. Germline V gene lookup returns CDR1 MDHEN and CDR2 SYDVKM. The CDR3 is made up of 16 amino acids. Trimming took 3 bases from V and 2 from J; bases not matched to a gene: 4. The CDR3 nucleotides are TGTGCCAGCAGTTTTTTAGCGGGGGGCACCAAAAACATTCAGTACTTC. As protein: CASSFLAGGTKNIQYF.

Only a few counts were recorded for this clonotype. The gene calls are TRBV6-6 and TRBJ2-1; TRBD2 matches at 10 bases. V trimming: 5 bases; J trimming: 5 bases; junction bases outside the gene matches: 0. This CDR3 is 13 amino acids long. Germline V gene lookup returns CDR1 MNHNY and CDR2 SVGAGI (reference sequence). The CDR3 protein is CASSSGGDNEQFF. The CDR3 DNA reads as TGTGCCAGCAGTAGCGGGGGGGACAATGAGCAGTTCTTC.

This clonotype came up a few times. The rearrangement links TRBV7-9 to TRBJ1-1, with D unresolved. The germline V gene has CDR1 SEHNR and CDR2 FQNEAQ (reference sequence). V lost 7 bases, J lost 5 bases, and 8 bases lay in between. This CDR3 comprises 11 residues. This chain's CDR3 is CASIEYTEAFF. CDR3 DNA sequence: TGTGCCAGCATCGAATATACTGAAGCTTTCTTT. Full variable domain (outside the CDR3, taken from reference TRBV7-9 and TRBJ1-1): DTGVSQNPRHKITKRGQNVTFRCDPISEHNRLYWYRQTLGQGPEFLTYFQNEAQLEKSRLLSDRFSAERPKGSFSTLEIQRTEQGDSAMYLCASIEYTEAFFGQGTRLTVV.

This clonotype was seen only a few times. This chain connects TRBV20-1 to TRBJ2-5; possible D gene TRBD2, 5 bases. CDR3 length: 12 residues. The V end was cut by 6 bases, the J end by 5 bases, with 13 bases between. Germline CDR1 and CDR2: DFQATT and SNEGSKA (reference sequence). This CDR3 reads CSAAGVWETQYF. In nucleotides, the CDR3 is TGCAGTGCCGCCGGGGTTTGGGAGACCCAGTACTTC.

V is TRBV6-1 and J is TRBJ1-2; 10 nucleotides align to TRBD1. This CDR3 region has 15 residues. J lost 6 bases, V lost 6 bases, and 10 bases had no gene match. The germline V gene encodes CDR1 MNHNS and CDR2 SASEGT. The CDR3 nucleotides read TGTGCCAGCAGCGAAAAACCCGGGACAGGGGATGGCTACACCTTC. Its protein is CASSEKPGTGDGYTF.

There are a few counts of this clonotype. The chain combines TRBV6-6 with TRBJ2-3; 7 nucleotides agree with TRBD1. CDR1 is MNHNY and CDR2 is SVGAGI in the germline V gene (reference sequence). J lost 1 base, V lost 5 bases, and 9 bases had no gene match. The CDR3 has 16 amino acids. CDR3 region: CASSTRTGYRTDTQYF. The CDR3 DNA is TGTGCCAGCAGTACAAGGACAGGCTACCGCACAGATACGCAGTATTTT.

This clonotype was counted only a few times. This chain links TRBV7-3 with TRBJ2-5, with TRBD2 matching over 9 bases. The germline V gene encodes CDR1 SGHTA and CDR2 FQGTGA. Unmatched junction bases numbered 4, after V lost 3 bases and J lost 2 bases. CDR3 length: 15 amino acids. CDR3 amino acids: CASSLSSGGQETQYF. As DNA, the CDR3 is TGTGCCAGCAGCTTGAGCAGCGGGGGGCAAGAGACCCAGTACTTC.

In this sample, this clonotype turned up a few times. This chain links TRBV7-9 with TRBJ1-1, with D maybe TRBD1 (6 bases). Germline lookup yields CDR1 SEHNR and CDR2 FQNEAQ (reference sequence). The CDR3 totals 15 residues. Trimming pared 5 bases from V and 1 base from J, leaving 14 bases between. The CDR3 here is CASSPDSPWNTEAFF. CDR3 bases: TGTGCCAGCAGCCCGGACAGCCCCTGGAACACTGAAGCTTTCTTT. The variable domain in full, completed from reference TRBV7-9 and TRBJ1-1, reads DTGVSQNPRHKITKRGQNVTFRCDPISEHNRLYWYRQTLGQGPEFLTYFQNEAQLEKSRLLSDRFSAERPKGSFSTLEIQRTEQGDSAMYLCASSPDSPWNTEAFFGQGTRLTVV.

The chain has TRBV3-1 and TRBJ2-1; TRBD1 matches at 8 bases. With V trimmed by 5 bases and J by 8 bases, 11 bases remained unmatched. Germline CDR1 is LGHDT and CDR2 is YNNKEL (reference sequence). This CDR3 spans 15 amino acids. CDR3 in DNA: TGTGCCAGCAGCGCCGGCGTGGACAGGGAGTATGAGCAGTTCTTC. This encodes CASSAGVDREYEQFF.

The V gene is TRBV7-2, the J gene TRBJ2-7; D perhaps matches TRBD1 (7 bases). The V end lost 3 bases, the J end lost 9 bases, and 15 bases lay between the germline ends. The CDR3 has 13 amino acids. Germline V gene lookup returns CDR1 SGHTA and CDR2 FQGNSA. In DNA form, the CDR3 reads TGTGCCAGCAGCTTGGGCAGGGGGGAAGTGCAGTACTTC. Translated: CASSLGRGEVQYF.

This clonotype was observed at least ten times. The rearrangement links TRBV12-3 or TRBV12-4 to TRBJ2-7; no firm D call. Trimming shortened V by 3 bases and J by 3 bases, and 9 bases separated the two germline ends. CDR3 size: 13 residues. The CDR3 DNA sequence: TGTGCCAGCAGTTTTTGGGCTAGCTACGAGCAGTACGTC. Protein sequence: CASSFWASYEQYV.

This clonotype has more than one count but fewer than ten. This chain connects TRBV7-8 to TRBJ2-3; 7 nucleotides align to TRBD1. The CDR3 covers 14 residues. V lost 1 base to trimming and J lost 5 bases; unmatched junction nucleotides: 3. CDR1 and CDR2 (germline): SGHVS, FQNEAQ. CDR3 in amino acids: CASSLGAGGDTQYF. Written as DNA, the CDR3 is TGTGCCAGCAGCTTAGGGGCAGGGGGAGATACGCAGTATTTT.

A few counts support this clonotype. This chain links TRBV4-1 with TRBJ2-1, with 9 bases that match TRBD1. Trimming removed 0 bases from V and 7 bases from J; junction bases left unmatched: 10. The CDR3 has 17 residues. CDR1 is MGHRA, CDR2 YSYEKL, per germline. The DNA for the CDR3 is TGCGCCAGCAGCCAAGATTTCGGGACAGGGTGGGTAAATGAGCAGTTCTTC. It is translated as CASSQDFGTGWVNEQFF.

This clonotype was observed a few times. The rearrangement uses TRBV5-4 and TRBJ2-1; D tentatively fits TRBD1 or TRBD2 (5 bases each). The CDR3 is made up of 17 amino acids. The V end was cut by 4 bases, the J end by 0 bases, with 17 bases between. CDR1 and CDR2 (germline): SGHNT, YYREEE (reference sequence). The CDR3 bases are TGTGCCAGCAGCCGCCCCGGGACGTTGGGCTCCTACAATGAGCAGTTCTTC. Protein: CASSRPGTLGSYNEQFF.

This clonotype occurred a few times. The gene calls are TRBV11-3 and TRBJ2-5; 9 positions agree with TRBD1. The CDR3 has 15 amino acids. Trimming cost V 4 bases and J 5 bases; bases outside gene matches: 8. Per the germline V gene, CDR1 is SGHNT and CDR2 is YENEEA. CDR3: CASSSTGGLGETQYF. The CDR3 region has the DNA TGTGCCAGCAGCTCAACAGGGGGCCTGGGTGAGACCCAGTACTTC.

The CDR3 nucleotides are TGCGCCAGCAGCTCCCCCCCAGATACGCAGTATTTT. It codes for CASSSPPDTQYF. This sequence joins TRBV5-1 and TRBJ2-3; D gene unclear. The CDR3 contains 12 residues. In germline, CDR1 is SGHRS, CDR2 YFSETQ. V was clipped by 3 bases and J by 4 bases, with 6 bases between them.

The chain links TRBV6-5 to TRBJ2-1; perhaps D is TRBD1 or TRBD2 (6 bases each). The V gene's germline CDR1 is MNHEY and CDR2 SVGAGI. CDR3 size: 14 residues. With 6 bases removed from V and 9 bases from J, the gap between germline ends came to 18 bases. For the CDR3, the DNA is TGTGCCAGCAGATCCCCGGGGGAAGGGGGTGAGCAGTTCTTC. It encodes CASRSPGEGGEQFF.

The chain carries TRBV18 and TRBJ2-5; TRBD1 matches at 8 bases. The V and J ends lost 2 bases and 4 bases, in that order; junction bases with no gene match: 6. The CDR3 consists of 15 residues. The germline V gene has CDR1 KGHSH and CDR2 LQKENI. CDR3 sequence: CASSPRTGKGETQYF. The CDR3 DNA sequence: TGTGCCAGCTCACCAAGGACAGGGAAAGGAGAGACCCAGTACTTC.

This clonotype was counted between two and nine times. The chain is built from TRBV11-2 and TRBJ1-1; D is unresolved. Trimming pared 0 bases from V and 5 bases from J, leaving 7 bases between. CDR3 length equals 13 residues. Germline V gene sequence: CDR1 SGHAT, CDR2 FQNNGV. CDR3 in amino acids: CASSLDWGTEAFF. The CDR3 bases are TGTGCCAGCAGCTTAGATTGGGGTACTGAAGCTTTCTTT. Complete variable domain (other parts from reference TRBV11-2 and TRBJ1-1): EAGVAQSPRYKIIEKRQSVAFWCNPISGHATLYWYQQILGQGPKLLIQFQNNGVVDDSQLPKDRFSAERLKGVDSTLKIQPAKLEDSAVYLCASSLDWGTEAFFGQGTRLTVV.

This clonotype was seen a handful of times. The chain joins TRBV9 to TRBJ2-5; D perhaps matches TRBD2 (5 bases). The CDR3 contains 13 residues. Germline V gene data show CDR1 as SGDLS and CDR2 as YYNGEE. The V end was cut by 1 base, the J end by 5 bases, with 9 bases between. The CDR3 loop reads CASSVTGLETQYF. In DNA form, the CDR3 reads TGTGCCAGCAGCGTAACGGGGTTGGAGACCCAGTACTTC.

This clonotype came up many times. The CDR3 DNA reads TGTGCCAGCAGTCAGACTAGCGGGAGCACAGATACGCAGTATTTT. Translation gives CASSQTSGSTDTQYF. The chain is built from TRBV12-3 or TRBV12-4 and TRBJ2-3, with 10 bases aligning to TRBD2. V gave up 5 bases and J gave up 0 bases; unmatched junction bases: 2. The CDR3 is 15 residues long.

The genes are TRBV5-1 and TRBJ2-2; 9 bases align to TRBD1. This CDR3 is 18 amino acids long. V lost 4 bases and J lost 6; bases outside the gene matches: 16. Germline V CDR1 and CDR2: SGHRS, YFSETQ. The CDR3 region has the DNA TGCGCCAGCAGCCCCTCTTTTCTGGGACAGGGACCTTCCGGGGAGCTGTTTTTT. Protein sequence: CASSPSFLGQGPSGELFF.

This clonotype has only a few counts. V gene TRBV7-2 combines with J gene TRBJ2-2; D call uncertain. The CDR3 sequence is 14 residues long. CDR1 and CDR2 from the germline V gene are SGHTA and FQGNSA. Trimming left V 0 bases short and J 6 bases short, with 8 bases between. This CDR3 is CASSLASRAGELFF. DNA of the CDR3: TGTGCCAGCAGCTTAGCCTCTAGGGCCGGGGAGCTGTTTTTT.

The gene calls are TRBV18 and TRBJ1-1; TRBD1 agrees at 7 bases. Germline CDR1 and CDR2: KGHSH and LQKENI. CDR3 length: 14 residues. V trimming: 3 bases; J trimming: 5 bases; junction bases outside the gene matches: 6. The CDR3 bases are TGTGCCAGCTCACCGAACTCAGGGGGAACTGAAGCTTTCTTT. Protein product: CASSPNSGGTEAFF.

This chain links TRBV20-1 with TRBJ1-1; D gene unclear. CDR1 is DFQATT, CDR2 SNEGSKA, per germline (reference sequence). This CDR3 has 15 residues. V lost 2 bases to trimming and J lost 0 bases, with 13 bases between them. The CDR3 protein is CSARSTGGMNTEAFF. The CDR3 region has the DNA TGCAGTGCTAGATCGACGGGCGGGATGAACACTGAAGCTTTCTTT.